The subject of this entry is one T cell receptor beta chain. No antigen is known for it. It has no much larger one-base neighbor in the sample; base qualities were not kept. All donors were healthy Caucasians. Receptor libraries were prepared by 5' RACE. This sample was sequenced with an Illumina HiSeq 2000. Template switching introduced a universal primer binding site; the final cDNA contained a unique molecular identifier, enabling accurate counting of TCR cDNA molecules. First-strand cDNA for TCR alpha and beta chains was synthesized from specific primers in the conserved constant-segment region. Each cDNA library was double barcoded, with a SMART-Mk sample barcode plus Illumina barcodes, to control for contamination. TruSeq adapter sequences, together with Illumina sample barcodes, were added in two successive PCR steps. The Illumina HiSeq platform was used with custom primers to sequence TCR alpha and beta cDNA libraries. In the authors' own workflow: Raw reads were processed with MiGEC to extract unique molecular identifiers, and MiXCR was used to determine CDR3 positions. Recombination models were inferred per individual with the repgenHMM and IGoR tools using an EM algorithm. The tcR package in R was used for shared clonotype analysis, with sharing normalized by the product of cloneset sizes. To study raw recombination free of thymic and clonal selection effects, out-of-frame nonproductive sequences were analyzed. In-frame beta chains were kept once TCRdb had trimmed the public reads at Q25 with fastp and called clones with MiXCR. Identical CDR3 proteins give one entry, which carries the most common genes and DNA. TCRdb's processing, not the authors' own work, is the source of the V and J calls. The sample yields around 1.7 million distinct CDR3 sequences; more than 30% were counted once. 0.25% to 0.3% of the sample is taken by the ten largest.

The data derive from a study of identical twins (TCRdb year 2016). Background on the whole study: To test whether fetal clonotypes persist, this study deep-sequenced TCR alpha and beta repertoires from monozygotic twins, from unrelated adults of various ages, and from cord blood. To rule out contamination, the twin experiments were replicated at different times with different library preparation protocols.

Overall study outcomes, separate from this receptor: Compared with coincidental sharing between unrelated individuals, out-of-frame TCR alpha sequences shared between twins had an excess of sequences with low generation probability. Abundant cord blood beta clonotypes had fewer insertions, young adult naive repertoires showed a similar but weaker trend, and memory repertoires showed no such trend. Conclusions relied on cross-sectional statistical analysis, since the same donors could not be followed over many years. In monozygotic twins, out-of-frame TCR alpha sharing was systematically underestimated by recombination models, although the models agreed with sharing between unrelated individuals. In beta out-of-frame sequences, excess twin sharing was weaker, because having fewer shared sequences lowered the signal-to-noise ratio. Zero-insertion analyses could be partly confounded by invariant T cells such as MAIT and iNKT, although diverse VJ usage argued against such confounding for most clonotypes.

Its CDR3 holds 14 amino acids, cysteine through phenylalanine. Of all the DNA, just the CDR3 is kept, 42 bases in frame from base 1. CDR1 LNHNV and CDR2 YYDKDF are derived from the germline V gene (reference sequence). This clonotype was sampled from a newborn girl in good health. Recombination linked TRBV15 to TRBJ2-5; TRBD1 matches 8 bases in the middle. The J call is doubtful: the DNA matches TRBJ2-7 better. Input material: cord blood. The nucleotides are TGTGCCACCAGCAGACCACGGACAGGGTCCGAGCAGTACTTC. Protein translation: CATSRPRTGSEQYF.